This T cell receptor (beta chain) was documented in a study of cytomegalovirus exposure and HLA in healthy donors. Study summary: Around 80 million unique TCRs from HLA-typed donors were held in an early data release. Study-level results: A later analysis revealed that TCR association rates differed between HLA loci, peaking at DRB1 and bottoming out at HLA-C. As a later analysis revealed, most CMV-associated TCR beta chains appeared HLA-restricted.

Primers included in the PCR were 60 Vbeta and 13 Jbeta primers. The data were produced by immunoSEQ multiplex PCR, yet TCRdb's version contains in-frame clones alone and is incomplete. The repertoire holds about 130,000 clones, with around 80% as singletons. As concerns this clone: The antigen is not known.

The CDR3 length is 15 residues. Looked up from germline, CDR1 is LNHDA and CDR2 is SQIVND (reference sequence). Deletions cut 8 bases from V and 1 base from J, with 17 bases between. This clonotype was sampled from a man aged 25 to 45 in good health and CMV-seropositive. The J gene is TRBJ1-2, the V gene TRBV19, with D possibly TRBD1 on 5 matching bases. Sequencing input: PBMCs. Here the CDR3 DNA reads TGTGCCAGTTTGCGGGACGTGGCCTTTAACTATGGCTACACCTTC. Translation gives CASLRDVAFNYGYTF.